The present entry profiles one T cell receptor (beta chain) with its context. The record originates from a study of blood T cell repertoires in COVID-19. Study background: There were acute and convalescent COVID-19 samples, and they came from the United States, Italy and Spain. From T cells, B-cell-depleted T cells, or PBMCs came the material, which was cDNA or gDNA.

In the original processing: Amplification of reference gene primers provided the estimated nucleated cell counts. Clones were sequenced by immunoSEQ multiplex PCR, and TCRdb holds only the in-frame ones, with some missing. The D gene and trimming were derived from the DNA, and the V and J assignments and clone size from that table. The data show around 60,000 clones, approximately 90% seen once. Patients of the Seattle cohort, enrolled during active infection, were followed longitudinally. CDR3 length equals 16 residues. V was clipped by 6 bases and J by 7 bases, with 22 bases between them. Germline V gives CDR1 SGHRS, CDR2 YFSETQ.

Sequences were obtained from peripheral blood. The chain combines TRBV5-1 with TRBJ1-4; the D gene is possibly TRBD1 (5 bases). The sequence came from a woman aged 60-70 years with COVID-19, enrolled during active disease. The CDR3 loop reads CASTTNPQGSGEKLFF. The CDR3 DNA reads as TGCGCCAGCACCACAAACCCCCAGGGTAGCGGTGAAAAACTGTTTTTT.